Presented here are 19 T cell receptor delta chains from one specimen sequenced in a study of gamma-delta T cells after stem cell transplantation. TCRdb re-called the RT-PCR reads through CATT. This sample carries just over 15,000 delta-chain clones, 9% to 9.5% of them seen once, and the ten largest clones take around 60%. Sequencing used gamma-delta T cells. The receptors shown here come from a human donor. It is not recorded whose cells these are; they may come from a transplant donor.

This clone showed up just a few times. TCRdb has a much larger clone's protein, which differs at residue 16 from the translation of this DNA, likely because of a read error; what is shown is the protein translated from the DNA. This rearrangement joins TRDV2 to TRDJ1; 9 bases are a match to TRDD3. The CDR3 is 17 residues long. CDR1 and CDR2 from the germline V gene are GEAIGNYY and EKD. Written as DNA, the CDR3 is TGTGCCTGTGACACCCTCCTGGGGGATCGAACTAGGAGTAAACTCACCTTT. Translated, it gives CACDTLLGDRTRSKLTF.

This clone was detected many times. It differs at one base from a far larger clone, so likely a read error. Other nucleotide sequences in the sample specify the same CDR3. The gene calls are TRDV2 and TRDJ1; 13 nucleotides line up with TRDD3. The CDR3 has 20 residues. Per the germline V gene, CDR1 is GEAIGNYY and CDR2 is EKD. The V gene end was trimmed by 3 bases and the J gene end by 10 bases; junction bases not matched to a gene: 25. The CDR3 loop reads CACDRLGDTRHTSGLGGLIF. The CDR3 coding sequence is TGTGCCTGTGACCGACTGGGGGATACGAGGCACACCTCAGGTTTAGGCGGACTCATCTTT.

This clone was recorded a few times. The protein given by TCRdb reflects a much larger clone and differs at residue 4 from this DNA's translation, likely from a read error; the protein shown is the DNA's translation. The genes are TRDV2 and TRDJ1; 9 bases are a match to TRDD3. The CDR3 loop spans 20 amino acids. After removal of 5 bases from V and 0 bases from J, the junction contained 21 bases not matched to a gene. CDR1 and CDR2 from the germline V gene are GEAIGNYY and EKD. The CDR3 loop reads CACVTMNLLGDPTYTDKLIF. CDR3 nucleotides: TGTGCCTGTGTCACGATGAATTTACTGGGGGACCCGACGTACACCGATAAACTCATCTTT.

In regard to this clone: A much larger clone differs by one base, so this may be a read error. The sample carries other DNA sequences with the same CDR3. The chain's CDR3 is CALGELESAVPNPGGKSSRPLIF. The CDR3 nucleotides are TGTGCCCTTGGGGAACTAGAAAGCGCGGTCCCCAATCCTGGGGGCAAAAGTTCCAGACCCCTGATCTTT. The J gene is TRDJ4, the V gene TRDV1; 7 bases line up with TRDD3. This CDR3 region has 23 residues. Germline V gives CDR1 TSWWSYY, CDR2 QGS.

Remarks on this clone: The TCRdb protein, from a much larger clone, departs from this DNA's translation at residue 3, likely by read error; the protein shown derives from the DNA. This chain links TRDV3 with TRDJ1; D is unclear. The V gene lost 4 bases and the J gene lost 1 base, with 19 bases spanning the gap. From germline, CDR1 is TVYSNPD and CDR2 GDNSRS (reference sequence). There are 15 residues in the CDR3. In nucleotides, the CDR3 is TGTGCCTCTACAATGGGTAATACAACCACCGATAAACTCATCTTT. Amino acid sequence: CASTMGNTTTDKLIF.

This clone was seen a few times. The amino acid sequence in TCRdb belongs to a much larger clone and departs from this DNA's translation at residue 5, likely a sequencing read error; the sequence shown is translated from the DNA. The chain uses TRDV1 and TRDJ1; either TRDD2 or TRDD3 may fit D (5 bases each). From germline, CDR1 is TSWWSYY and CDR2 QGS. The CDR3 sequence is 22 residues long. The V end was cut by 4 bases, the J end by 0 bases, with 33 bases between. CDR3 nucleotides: TGTGCTCTTGGGGGACCCCTTTTTCCCCTCCGGGATTCCTCCCCGTACACCGATAAACTCATCTTT. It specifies CALGGPLFPLRDSSPYTDKLIF.

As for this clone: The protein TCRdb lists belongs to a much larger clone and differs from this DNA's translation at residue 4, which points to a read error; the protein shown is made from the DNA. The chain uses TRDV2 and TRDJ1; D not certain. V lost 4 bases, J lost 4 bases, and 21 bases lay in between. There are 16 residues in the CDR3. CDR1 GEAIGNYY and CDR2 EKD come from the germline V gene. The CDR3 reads CACETIGSRPVDKLIF. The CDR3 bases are TGTGCCTGTGAGACGATTGGGTCCCGACCGGTCGATAAACTCATCTTT.

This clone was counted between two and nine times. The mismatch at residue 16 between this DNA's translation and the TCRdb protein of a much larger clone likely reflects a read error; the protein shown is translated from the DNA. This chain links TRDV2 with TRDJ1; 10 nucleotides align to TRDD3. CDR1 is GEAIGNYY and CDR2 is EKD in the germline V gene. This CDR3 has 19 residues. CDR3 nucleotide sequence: TGTGCCTGTGACCCTACTACCCACACTGGGGGATCGTACACCGATGAACTCATCTTT. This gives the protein CACDPTTHTGGSYTDELIF.

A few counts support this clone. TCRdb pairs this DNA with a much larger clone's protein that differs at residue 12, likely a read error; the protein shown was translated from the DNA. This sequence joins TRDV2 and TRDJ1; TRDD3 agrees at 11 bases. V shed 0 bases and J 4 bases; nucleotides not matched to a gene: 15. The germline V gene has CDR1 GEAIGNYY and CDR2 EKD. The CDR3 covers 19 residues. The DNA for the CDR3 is TGTGCCTGTGACACCGTGGGCAACTGGGGGATATGGGGCATCGATAAACTCATCTTT. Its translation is CACDTVGNWGIWGIDKLIF.

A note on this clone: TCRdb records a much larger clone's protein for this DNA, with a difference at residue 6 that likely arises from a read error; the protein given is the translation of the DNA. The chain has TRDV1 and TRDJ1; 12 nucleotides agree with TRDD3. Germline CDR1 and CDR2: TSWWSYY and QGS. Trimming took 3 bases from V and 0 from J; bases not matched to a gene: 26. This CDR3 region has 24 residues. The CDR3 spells CALGEQLPIPSYWGIPKYTDKLIF. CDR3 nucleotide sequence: TGTGCTCTTGGGGAGCAGCTTCCTATCCCCTCTTACTGGGGGATACCAAAGTACACCGATAAACTCATCTTT.

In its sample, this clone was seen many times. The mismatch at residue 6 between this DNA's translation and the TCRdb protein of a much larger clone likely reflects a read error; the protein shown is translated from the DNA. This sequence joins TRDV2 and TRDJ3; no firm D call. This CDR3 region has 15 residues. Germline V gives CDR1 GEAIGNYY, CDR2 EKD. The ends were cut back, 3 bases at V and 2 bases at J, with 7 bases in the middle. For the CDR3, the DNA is TGTGCCTGTGACTCCCGTGCCTGGGACACCCGACAGATGTTTTTC. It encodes CACDSRAWDTRQMFF.

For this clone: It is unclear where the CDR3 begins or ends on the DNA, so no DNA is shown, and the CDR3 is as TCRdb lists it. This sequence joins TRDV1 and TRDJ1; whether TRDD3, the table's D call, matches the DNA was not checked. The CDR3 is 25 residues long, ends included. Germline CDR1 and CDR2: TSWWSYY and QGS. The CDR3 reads CSAKYLCVLGALAPPDWWIQDKLIF.

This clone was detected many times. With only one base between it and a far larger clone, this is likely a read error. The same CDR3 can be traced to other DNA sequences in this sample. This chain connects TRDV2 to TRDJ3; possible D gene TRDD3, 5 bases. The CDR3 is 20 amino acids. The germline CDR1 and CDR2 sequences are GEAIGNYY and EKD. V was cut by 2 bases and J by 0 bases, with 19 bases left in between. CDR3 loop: CACDKTEGTLSSWDTRQMFF. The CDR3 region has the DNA TGTGCCTGTGACAAAACGGAGGGGACCTTAAGCTCCTGGGACACCCGACAGATGTTTTTC.

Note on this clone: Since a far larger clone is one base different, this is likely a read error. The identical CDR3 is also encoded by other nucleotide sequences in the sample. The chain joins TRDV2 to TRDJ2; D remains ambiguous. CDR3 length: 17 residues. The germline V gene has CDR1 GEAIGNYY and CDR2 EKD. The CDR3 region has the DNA TGTGCCTGCGACACGCTCGGGCGGTCCCCCCAAAAGGCACAACTCTTCTTT. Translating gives CACDTLGRSPQKAQLFF.

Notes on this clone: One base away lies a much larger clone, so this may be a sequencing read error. The CDR3 protein is CACDGLSSSSRGAYTDKLIF. CDR3 nucleotide sequence: TGTGCCTGTGACGGCCTAAGCTCATCTTCCCGGGGGGCGTACACCGATAAACTCATCTTT. J is TRDJ1 and V is TRDV2; D assignment may be TRDD2 or TRDD3 (5 bases each). Germline assignment: CDR1 GEAIGNYY and CDR2 EKD. The V end lost 3 bases, the J end lost 0 bases, and 28 bases lay between the germline ends. The CDR3 loop spans 20 amino acids.

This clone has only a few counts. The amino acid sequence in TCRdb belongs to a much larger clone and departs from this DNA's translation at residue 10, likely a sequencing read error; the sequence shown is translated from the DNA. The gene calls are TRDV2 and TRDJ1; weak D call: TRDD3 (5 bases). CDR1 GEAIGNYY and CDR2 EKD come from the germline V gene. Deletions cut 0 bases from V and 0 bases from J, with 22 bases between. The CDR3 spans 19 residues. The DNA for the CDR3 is TGTGCCTGTGACACCGGTACTACTACTGCGGGATGGTACACCGATAAACTCATCTTT. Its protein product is CACDTGTTTAGWYTDKLIF.

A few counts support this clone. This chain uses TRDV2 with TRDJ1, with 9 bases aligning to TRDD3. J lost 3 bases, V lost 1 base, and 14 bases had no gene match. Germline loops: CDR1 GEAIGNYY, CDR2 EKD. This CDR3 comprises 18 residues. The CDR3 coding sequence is TGTGCCTGTGACACTGTACTGGGGGAGACCACGGACGCCGATAAACTCATCTTT. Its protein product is CACDTVLGETTDADKLIF.

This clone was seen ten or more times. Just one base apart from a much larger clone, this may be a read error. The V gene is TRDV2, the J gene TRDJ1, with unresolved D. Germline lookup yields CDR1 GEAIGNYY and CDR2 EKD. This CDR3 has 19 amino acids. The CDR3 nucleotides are TGTGCCTGTGACAAAGTTGGTCAGACGGACGCCGATCCCTCCCATAACCTCATCTTT. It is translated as CACDKVGQTDADPSHNLIF.

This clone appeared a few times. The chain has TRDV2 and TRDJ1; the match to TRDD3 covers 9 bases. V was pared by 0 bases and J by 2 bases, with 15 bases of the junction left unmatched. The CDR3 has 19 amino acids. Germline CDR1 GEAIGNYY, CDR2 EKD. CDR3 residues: CACDTSSPRLGDKTDKLIF. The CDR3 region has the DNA TGTGCCTGTGACACCAGCAGTCCTAGATTGGGGGATAAGACCGATAAACTCATCTTT.